The rows below give T cell receptor beta chains drawn from one sample of a study of blood T cell repertoires in COVID-19. Only in-frame clones appear in the TCRdb table, and some are missing; sequencing was by immunoSEQ multiplex PCR. This sample has under 50,000 clones, with approximately 95% found just once. Input material: peripheral blood. The receptor set was obtained from a man aged 55-75 years with COVID-19, enrolled during active disease. CDR3s include the opening cysteine and the closing phenylalanine or tryptophan. The order of the fields is D gene, J gene, V gene, clone size, CDR3 protein, CDR3 DNA. A D gene is named only where the DNA matches it firmly. Size tells how often a clone was seen (once, few, many) or the class of an expanded clone, and some rows leave it out.

D: TRBD2
J: TRBJ2-7
V: TRBV9
size: NA
CDR3: CASSVAAGEASYEQYF
DNA: TGTGCCAGCAGCGTAGCAGCGGGGGAGGCCTCCTACGAGCAGTACTTC

D: NA
J: TRBJ1-2
V: TRBV7-9
size: few
CDR3: CASSLGSGGYTF
DNA: TGTGCCAGCAGCTTAGGCAGTGGTGGCTACACCTTC

D: NA
J: TRBJ1-2
V: TRBV19
size: NA
CDR3: CASSIQQGYYGYTF
DNA: TGTGCCAGTAGTATTCAACAGGGTTATTATGGCTACACCTTC

D: TRBD1
J: TRBJ1-2
V: TRBV4-2
size: NA
CDR3: CASSQEGTGGYGYTF
DNA: TGTGCCAGCAGCCAAGAAGGGACAGGGGGCTATGGCTACACCTTC

D: NA
J: TRBJ2-2
V: TRBV5-1
size: NA
CDR3: CASRVQGNTGELFF
DNA: TGCGCCAGCAGAGTACAGGGTAACACCGGGGAGCTGTTTTTT

D: NA
J: TRBJ1-1
V: TRBV29-1
size: NA
CDR3: CSVEEGMNTEAFF
DNA: TGCAGCGTTGAGGAGGGCATGAACACTGAAGCTTTCTTT

D: NA
J: TRBJ1-6
V: TRBV19
size: NA
CDR3: CASSIQMDNSPLHF
DNA: TGTGCCAGTAGTATACAGATGGATAATTCACCCCTCCACTTT

D: NA
J: TRBJ1-5
V: TRBV29-1
size: NA
CDR3: CSVAEGVDQPQHF
DNA: TGCAGCGTTGCCGAGGGGGTAGATCAGCCCCAGCATTTT

D: NA
J: TRBJ1-3
V: TRBV18
size: NA
CDR3: CASSPSFYEAGNTIYF
DNA: TGTGCCAGCTCACCCTCCTTCTACGAGGCTGGAAACACCATATATTTT

D: NA
J: TRBJ2-1
V: TRBV3-1/TRBV3-2
size: NA
CDR3: CASSQRGLGEQFF
DNA: TGTGCCAGCAGCCAAAGAGGTTTGGGTGAGCAGTTCTTC

D: NA
J: TRBJ1-5
V: TRBV6-5
size: NA
CDR3: CATRGGAHQPQHF
DNA: TGTGCCACCCGTGGGGGGGCGCATCAGCCCCAGCATTTT

D: TRBD1
J: TRBJ1-6
V: TRBV4-2
size: NA
CDR3: CASSHPTWGQFDSPLHF
DNA: TGTGCCAGCAGCCACCCGACTTGGGGACAGTTTGATTCACCCCTCCACTTT

D: NA
J: TRBJ2-7
V: TRBV11-2
size: NA
CDR3: CASSLGLASYEQYF
DNA: TGTGCCAGCAGCTTAGGGCTAGCCTCCTACGAGCAGTACTTC

D: TRBD1
J: TRBJ2-1
V: TRBV18
size: NA
CDR3: CASSFGQGGNEQFF
DNA: TGTGCCAGCTCATTCGGACAGGGTGGAAATGAGCAGTTCTTC

D: NA
J: TRBJ1-1
V: TRBV15
size: NA
CDR3: CATSRDQVQGGEAFF
DNA: TGTGCCACCAGCAGAGATCAAGTACAGGGTGGTGAAGCTTTCTTT

D: TRBD1
J: TRBJ2-2
V: TRBV19
size: NA
CDR3: CASSPQGAGELFF
DNA: TGTGCCAGTAGTCCCCAGGGGGCCGGGGAGCTGTTTTTT

D: NA
J: TRBJ1-1
V: TRBV6-1
size: NA
CDR3: CASSEVLGGGGTEAFF
DNA: TGTGCCAGCAGTGAAGTGCTCGGCGGGGGAGGAACTGAAGCTTTCTTT

D: NA
J: TRBJ2-1
V: TRBV21-1
size: NA
CDR3: CASSKASGGRIRVYNEQFF
DNA: TGTGCCAGCAGCAAAGCCTCAGGAGGGCGGATCCGGGTCTACAATGAGCAGTTCTTC

D: TRBD1
J: TRBJ2-7
V: TRBV5-4
size: once
CDR3: CASSFGTAGEQYF
DNA: TGTGCCAGCAGCTTCGGGACAGCCGGCGAGCAGTACTTC

D: TRBD1
J: TRBJ1-2
V: TRBV6-1
size: NA
CDR3: CASSDPRQGDPPRYGYTF
DNA: TGTGCCAGCAGTGATCCCCGACAGGGGGACCCTCCGCGCTATGGCTACACCTTC

D: TRBD1
J: TRBJ1-2
V: TRBV18
size: NA
CDR3: CASSPLDRQINYGYTF
DNA: TGTGCCAGCTCACCATTGGACAGGCAGATAAACTATGGCTACACCTTC

D: TRBD1
J: TRBJ2-1
V: TRBV2
size: NA
CDR3: CASSETVPTGDNEQFF
DNA: TGTGCCAGCAGTGAGACAGTGCCTACAGGGGACAATGAGCAGTTCTTC

D: NA
J: TRBJ2-1
V: TRBV6-2/TRBV6-3
size: NA
CDR3: CASSQRTWGSSYNEQFF
DNA: TGTGCCAGCAGCCAGAGGACCTGGGGCAGTTCCTACAATGAGCAGTTCTTC

D: TRBD1
J: TRBJ2-7
V: TRBV7-9
size: NA
CDR3: CASSLAATGSYEQYF
DNA: TGTGCCAGCAGCTTAGCCGCGACAGGGTCGTACGAGCAGTACTTC

D: NA
J: TRBJ1-6
V: TRBV19
size: once
CDR3: CASRSLDSPLHF
DNA: TGTGCCAGTCGATCCCTAGACTCACCCCTCCACTTT

D: NA
J: TRBJ1-2
V: TRBV18
size: once
CDR3: CASSPPGSYGYTF
DNA: TGTGCCAGCTCACCTCCCGGGTCATATGGCTACACCTTC

D: NA
J: TRBJ2-1
V: TRBV4-3
size: once
CDR3: CASSQEEGVKQFF
DNA: TGCGCCAGCAGCCAAGAAGAGGGAGTCAAGCAGTTCTTC

D: NA
J: TRBJ2-3
V: TRBV5-1
size: NA
CDR3: CASSLVGGGVRDTQYF
DNA: TGCGCCAGCAGCTTGGTAGGGGGCGGGGTACGAGATACGCAGTATTTT

D: NA
J: TRBJ2-7
V: TRBV27
size: NA
CDR3: CASISIQGGEQYF
DNA: TGTGCCAGTATCTCGATACAAGGGGGCGAGCAGTACTTC

D: TRBD1
J: TRBJ1-5
V: TRBV10-3
size: once
CDR3: CAISEGDRGHKPQHF
DNA: TGTGCCATCAGTGAGGGAGACAGGGGGCACAAGCCCCAGCATTTT

D: NA
J: TRBJ1-3
V: TRBV30
size: NA
CDR3: CAWSQGSGNTIYF
DNA: TGTGCCTGGAGTCAGGGGTCTGGAAACACCATATATTTT

D: NA
J: TRBJ2-7
V: TRBV11-2
size: NA
CDR3: CASSLDRAGVNYEQYF
DNA: TGTGCCAGCAGCTTAGATCGGGCAGGGGTGAATTACGAGCAGTACTTC

D: TRBD1
J: TRBJ1-3
V: TRBV2
size: NA
CDR3: CASRRDRGLIGF
DNA: TGTGCCAGCCGGCGGGACAGGGGGCTCATCGGTTTT

D: NA
J: TRBJ2-6
V: TRBV3-1/TRBV3-2
size: NA
CDR3: CASSQWGGAGSGANVLTF
DNA: TGTGCCAGCAGCCAGTGGGGGGGCGCAGGCTCTGGGGCCAACGTCCTGACTTTC

D: TRBD2
J: TRBJ2-7
V: TRBV5-1
size: few
CDR3: CASSWERLGGRAIYEQYF
DNA: TGCGCCAGCAGCTGGGAGAGGCTCGGCGGGAGGGCCATCTACGAGCAGTACTTC

D: TRBD1
J: TRBJ1-5
V: TRBV29-1
size: few
CDR3: CSVGQGGRQPQHF
DNA: TGCAGCGTTGGACAGGGAGGTCGGCAGCCCCAGCATTTT

D: TRBD1
J: TRBJ2-7
V: TRBV5-6
size: NA
CDR3: CASSSGTDYEQYF
DNA: TGTGCCAGCAGCTCGGGGACAGACTACGAGCAGTACTTC

D: NA
J: TRBJ2-2
V: TRBV18
size: NA
CDR3: CASSPRQANTGELFF
DNA: TGTGCCAGCTCACCACGGCAGGCGAACACCGGGGAGCTGTTTTTT

D: TRBD1
J: TRBJ1-2
V: TRBV5-4
size: NA
CDR3: CASSGSDRGVFNYGYTF
DNA: TGTGCCAGCAGCGGATCGGACAGGGGAGTTTTCAACTATGGCTACACCTTC

D: TRBD1
J: TRBJ1-1
V: TRBV9
size: NA
CDR3: CASSVGTGRRAEAFF
DNA: TGTGCCAGCAGCGTAGGGACAGGGAGAAGAGCTGAAGCTTTCTTT

D: NA
J: TRBJ2-5
V: TRBV3-1/TRBV3-2
size: NA
CDR3: CASSQDPYRNEATRETQYF
DNA: TGTGCCAGCAGCCAAGATCCTTATCGTAATGAGGCTACTCGAGAGACCCAGTACTTC

D: NA
J: TRBJ2-4
V: TRBV5-5
size: NA
CDR3: CASSLAVADSFIQYF
DNA: TGTGCCAGCAGCTTGGCAGTAGCGGACTCATTCATTCAGTACTTC

D: TRBD1
J: TRBJ2-7
V: TRBV5-1
size: NA
CDR3: CASSRGQGTYEQYF
DNA: TGCGCCAGCAGCCGGGGACAGGGGACCTACGAGCAGTACTTC

D: NA
J: TRBJ2-1
V: TRBV5-1
size: NA
CDR3: CASSLAGERYNEQFF
DNA: TGCGCCAGCAGCTTGGCCGGGGAACGTTACAATGAGCAGTTCTTC

D: TRBD1
J: TRBJ1-5
V: TRBV19
size: NA
CDR3: CASSIIHRGGNQPQHF
DNA: TGTGCCAGTAGTATCATCCACAGGGGGGGCAATCAGCCCCAGCATTTT

D: NA
J: TRBJ1-3
V: TRBV2
size: NA
CDR3: CASLTLSDSGNTIYF
DNA: TGTGCCAGTCTAACCCTGTCCGACTCTGGAAACACCATATATTTT

D: TRBD1
J: TRBJ1-1
V: TRBV5-1
size: NA
CDR3: CASSSTGGRLITEAFF
DNA: TGCGCCAGCAGCTCAACAGGGGGACGCCTGATCACTGAAGCTTTCTTT

D: NA
J: TRBJ1-4
V: TRBV19
size: NA
CDR3: CASSATVNEKLFF
DNA: TGTGCCAGTAGTGCGACAGTGAATGAAAAACTGTTTTTT

D: TRBD1
J: TRBJ1-4
V: TRBV9
size: once
CDR3: CASSSGQDNEKLFF
DNA: TGTGCCAGCAGCTCCGGACAGGATAATGAAAAACTGTTTTTT

D: TRBD2
J: TRBJ2-2
V: TRBV9
size: NA
CDR3: CASSVAGFPPRKGLAGGPGELFF
DNA: TGTGCCAGCAGCGTAGCCGGATTTCCTCCTAGGAAGGGACTAGCGGGGGGGCCCGGGGAGCTGTTTTTT

D: NA
J: TRBJ1-4
V: TRBV7-2
size: NA
CDR3: CASSFSWGGNEKLFF
DNA: TGTGCCAGCAGCTTCTCCTGGGGGGGTAATGAAAAACTGTTTTTT

D: NA
J: TRBJ2-7
V: TRBV19
size: NA
CDR3: CASSIETGSYEQYF
DNA: TGTGCCAGTAGTATTGAAACAGGTTCCTACGAGCAGTACTTC

D: NA
J: TRBJ2-6
V: TRBV7-3
size: NA
CDR3: CASSPQTEGSGANVLTF
DNA: TGTGCCAGCAGCCCCCAGACAGAAGGGTCTGGGGCCAACGTCCTGACTTTC

D: NA
J: TRBJ2-2
V: TRBV7-3
size: NA
CDR3: CASSLQGGAGELFF
DNA: TGTGCCAGCAGCTTACAGGGTGGAGCCGGGGAGCTGTTTTTT

D: NA
J: TRBJ2-2
V: TRBV24-1
size: NA
CDR3: CATSLEYGELFF
DNA: TGTGCCACCAGCCTAGAGTACGGGGAGCTGTTTTTT